This TCR beta chain is drawn from a study of control samples from healthy donors and cancer patients. This clone was observed a handful of times. The CDR3 length is 11 residues. The V and J ends lost 1 base and 1 base respectively, with 2 bases between them. In germline, CDR1 is GTSNPN, CDR2 SVGIG (reference sequence). Libraries were prepared by immunoSEQ multiplex PCR; TCRdb keeps only in-frame clonotypes and omits some of them. The sample has 190,000 or so clones, just under 95% seen once. Sequencing was carried out using blood. V is TRBV30 and J is TRBJ2-7; no clear D. The TCR originated in a man aged 18 to 30 in good health. CDR3 bases: TGTGCCTGGAGTGGATCCTACGAGCAGTACTTC. Encoded protein: CAWSGSYEQYF.